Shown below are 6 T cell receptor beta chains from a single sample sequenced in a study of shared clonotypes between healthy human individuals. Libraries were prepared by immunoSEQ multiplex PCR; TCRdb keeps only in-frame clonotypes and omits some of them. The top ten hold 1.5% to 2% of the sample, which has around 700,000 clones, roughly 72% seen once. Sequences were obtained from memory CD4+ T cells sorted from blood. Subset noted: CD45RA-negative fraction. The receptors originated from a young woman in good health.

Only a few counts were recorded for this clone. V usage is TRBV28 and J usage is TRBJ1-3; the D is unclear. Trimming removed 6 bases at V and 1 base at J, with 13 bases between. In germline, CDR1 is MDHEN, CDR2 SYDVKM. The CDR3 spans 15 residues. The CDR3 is CASSDTVLSGNTIYF. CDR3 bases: TGTGCCAGCAGCGATACAGTCCTTTCTGGAAACACCATATATTTT.

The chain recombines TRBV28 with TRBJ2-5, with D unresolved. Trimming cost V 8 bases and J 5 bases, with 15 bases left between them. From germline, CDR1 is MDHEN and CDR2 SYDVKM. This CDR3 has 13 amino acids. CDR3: CASGPGSRETQYF. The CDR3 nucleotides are TGTGCCAGCGGACCCGGGTCGCGGGAGACCCAGTACTTC.

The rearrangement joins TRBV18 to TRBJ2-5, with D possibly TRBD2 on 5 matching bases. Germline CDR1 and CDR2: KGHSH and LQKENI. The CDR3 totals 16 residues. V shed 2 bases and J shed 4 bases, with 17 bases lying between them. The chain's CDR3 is CASSPKLVPAGETQYF. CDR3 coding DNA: TGTGCCAGCTCACCAAAGTTAGTGCCGGCGGGAGAGACCCAGTACTTC.

CDR3 protein: CASTRGGYEQYF. CDR3 nucleotides: TGTGCCAGCACTAGAGGGGGATACGAGCAGTACTTC. The chain has TRBV2 and TRBJ2-7, with D possibly TRBD1 on 6 matching bases. Germline CDR1 is SNHLY and CDR2 is FYNNEI. V shed 7 bases and J shed 4 bases, with 11 bases lying between them. The CDR3 sequence is 12 residues long.

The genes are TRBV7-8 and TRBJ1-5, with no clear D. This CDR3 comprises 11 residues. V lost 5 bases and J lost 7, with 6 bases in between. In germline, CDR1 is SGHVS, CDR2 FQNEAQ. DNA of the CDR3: TGTGCCAGCAGCCCCAACCAGCCCCAGCATTTT. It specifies CASSPNQPQHF.

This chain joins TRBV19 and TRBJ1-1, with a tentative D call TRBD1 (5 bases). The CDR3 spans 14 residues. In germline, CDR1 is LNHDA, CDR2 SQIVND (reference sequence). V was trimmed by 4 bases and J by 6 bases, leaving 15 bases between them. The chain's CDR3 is CASSTLRGDAEAFF. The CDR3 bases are TGTGCCAGTAGTACCCTCCGGGGGGACGCTGAAGCTTTCTTT.